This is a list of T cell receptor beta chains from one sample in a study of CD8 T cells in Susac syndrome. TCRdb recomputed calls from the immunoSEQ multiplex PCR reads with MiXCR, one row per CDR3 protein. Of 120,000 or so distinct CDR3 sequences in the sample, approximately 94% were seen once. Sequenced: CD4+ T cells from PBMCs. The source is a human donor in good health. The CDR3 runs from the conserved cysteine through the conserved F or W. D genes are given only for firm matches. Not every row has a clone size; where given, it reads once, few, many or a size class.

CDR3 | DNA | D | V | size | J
CASSVGRGLAVGHEQFF | TGTGCCAGCAGCGTAGGGCGGGGACTAGCAGTAGGTCATGAGCAGTTCTTC | TRBD2 | TRBV9 | . | TRBJ2-1
CATSRGGESYNEQFF | TGTGCCACCAGTCGAGGGGGGGAGTCCTACAATGAGCAGTTCTTC | . | TRBV15 | . | TRBJ2-1
CASSHRQGFGSYGYTF | TGTGCCAGCAGCCACCGACAGGGTTTCGGAAGCTATGGCTACACCTTC | TRBD1 | TRBV3-1 | . | TRBJ1-2
CASNAPGLAPLGYEQYF | TGTGCCAGCAACGCCCCGGGACTAGCGCCCCTCGGGTACGAGCAGTACTTC | TRBD2 | TRBV28 | . | TRBJ2-7
CASSESDRGRGGTFF | TGTGCCAGCAGTGAGTCGGACAGGGGGCGCGGTGGAACTTTCTTT | TRBD1 | TRBV25-1 | . | TRBJ1-1
CSANGGDSYEQYF | TGCAGTGCCAACGGGGGGGACTCCTACGAGCAGTACTTC | TRBD2 | TRBV20-1 | . | TRBJ2-7
CASSLGDRGGRGYTF | TGTGCCAGCAGCTTAGGGGACAGGGGCGGTCGTGGCTACACCTTC | TRBD1 | TRBV11-2 | . | TRBJ1-2
CSARVGYQETQYF | TGCAGTGCTAGAGTGGGTTATCAAGAGACCCAGTACTTC | . | TRBV20-1 | . | TRBJ2-5
CASSLGPAGDSYEQYF | TGTGCTAGCAGCTTAGGACCAGCGGGGGACTCCTACGAGCAGTACTTC | TRBD2 | TRBV7-7 | . | TRBJ2-7
CASNRDSGANVLTF | TGTGCCAGCAACCGGGACTCTGGGGCCAACGTCCTGACTTTC | . | TRBV9 | . | TRBJ2-6
CSAKTSPGELFF | TGCAGCGCCAAGACTAGCCCCGGGGAGCTGTTTTTT | TRBD2 | TRBV29-1 | . | TRBJ2-2
CASSSGDEQYF | TGTGCCAGCAGCTCTGGCGACGAGCAGTACTTC | . | TRBV7-3 | few | TRBJ2-7
CSARDVRDSYEQYF | TGCAGTGCTAGAGATGTGCGAGATTCCTACGAGCAGTACTTC | . | TRBV20-1 | . | TRBJ2-7
CSAAPATSGAEQYF | TGCAGTGCTGCTCCCGCGACTAGCGGCGCCGAGCAGTACTTC | TRBD2 | TRBV20-1 | . | TRBJ2-7
CASSERRQGAHEQYF | TGCGCCAGCAGCGAACGGAGACAGGGGGCACACGAGCAGTACTTC | TRBD1 | TRBV5-1 | . | TRBJ2-7
CSAEPLPGHLTYEQYF | TGCAGTGCCGAGCCCCTACCGGGACATCTGACCTACGAGCAGTACTTC | . | TRBV20-1 | . | TRBJ2-7
CSAKGVGGDQETQYF | TGCAGTGCTAAAGGCGTTGGCGGAGACCAAGAGACCCAGTACTTC | . | TRBV20-1 | . | TRBJ2-5
CSLPGPYYEQYF | TGCAGCCTTCCCGGCCCTTACTACGAGCAGTACTTC | . | TRBV20-1 | . | TRBJ2-7
CASSLSAGSHEQYF | TGTGCCAGCAGTTTATCGGCGGGTAGCCACGAGCAGTACTTC | . | TRBV27 | . | TRBJ2-7
CASSSGGGTEAFF | TGTGCCAGCAGCTCGGGGGGAGGCACTGAAGCTTTCTTT | . | TRBV3-1 | few | TRBJ1-1
CSVRDRGGHNEQFF | TGCAGCGTCCGAGACAGGGGGGGCCACAATGAGCAGTTCTTC | TRBD1 | TRBV29-1 | . | TRBJ2-1
CASSVGWGSNQPQHF | TGTGCCAGCAGCGTAGGTTGGGGGAGCAATCAGCCCCAGCATTTT | . | TRBV9 | . | TRBJ1-5
CASNRFTEAFF | TGTGCCAGCAACAGGTTCACTGAAGCTTTCTTT | . | TRBV28 | . | TRBJ1-1
CASRGEGYEQYF | TGTGCCAGCAGGGGTGAGGGATACGAGCAGTACTTC | . | TRBV3-1 | . | TRBJ2-7
CASSFDLAGNEQFF | TGCGCCAGCAGCTTTGATCTAGCAGGGAATGAGCAGTTCTTC | . | TRBV5-1 | once | TRBJ2-1
CASAANHEQYF | TGTGCCAGTGCGGCGAACCACGAGCAGTACTTC | . | TRBV3-1 | few | TRBJ2-7
CSAATTGGTGELFF | TGCAGTGCCGCAACGACAGGGGGCACCGGGGAGCTGTTTTTT | TRBD1 | TRBV20-1 | . | TRBJ2-2
CASTAEETQYF | TGTGCCAGCACGGCGGAGGAGACCCAGTACTTC | . | TRBV2 | . | TRBJ2-5
CASSTTLDSRQFF | TGTGCCAGTAGCACTACCCTCGATTCTAGGCAGTTCTTC | . | TRBV19 | . | TRBJ2-1
CATSKTGGPGELFF | TGTGCCACCAGTAAGACGGGAGGCCCCGGGGAGCTGTTTTTT | TRBD2 | TRBV24-1 | . | TRBJ2-2
CASSLLSGNQYYGYTF | TGTGCCAGCAGTTTGTTATCGGGGAACCAGTACTATGGCTACACCTTC | . | TRBV12-3/TRBV12-4 | . | TRBJ1-2
CATSDPDRDPSYNEQFF | TGTGCCACCAGTGATCCGGACAGGGACCCTTCCTACAATGAGCAGTTCTTC | TRBD1 | TRBV24-1 | . | TRBJ2-1
CASSGQASSYEQYF | TGTGCCAGCAGCGGACAGGCGAGTTCCTACGAGCAGTACTTC | TRBD1 | TRBV19 | once | TRBJ2-7
CSARGTSGRYEQYF | TGCAGTGCTAGAGGGACTAGCGGGAGGTACGAGCAGTACTTC | TRBD2 | TRBV20-1 | . | TRBJ2-7
CASSWRGGETQYF | TGTGCCAGCAGTTGGAGGGGCGGAGAGACCCAGTACTTC | . | TRBV12-3/TRBV12-4 | . | TRBJ2-5
CASSYWGRDTDTQYF | TGTGCCAGCAGCTACTGGGGACGGGACACAGATACGCAGTATTTT | . | TRBV7-2 | few | TRBJ2-3
CASRDQDRGYEQYF | TGTGCCAGCAGGGACCAGGACAGGGGTTACGAGCAGTACTTC | TRBD1 | TRBV27 | . | TRBJ2-7
CASSQVAGSSGANVLTF | TGTGCCAGCAGCCAAGTGGCCGGTAGCTCTGGGGCCAACGTCCTGACTTTC | . | TRBV3-1 | once | TRBJ2-6
CASSLTVGRGNTEAFF | TGTGCCAGCAGCTTAACTGTGGGCAGGGGAAACACTGAAGCTTTCTTT | . | TRBV7-3 | once | TRBJ1-1
CASSLVGDNSYEQYF | TGTGCCAGCAGTTTGGTAGGGGACAACTCCTACGAGCAGTACTTC | . | TRBV12-3/TRBV12-4 | . | TRBJ2-7
CASSVGTYEQYF | TGTGCCAGCAGTGTCGGGACCTACGAGCAGTACTTC | . | TRBV25-1 | few | TRBJ2-7
CASSERAQGNYNEQFF | TGTGCCAGCAGTGAAAGGGCACAGGGGAACTACAATGAGCAGTTCTTC | TRBD1 | TRBV2 | . | TRBJ2-1
CASSLSAPYSPLHF | TGTGCCAGCAGTTTATCGGCACCGTATTCACCCCTCCACTTT | . | TRBV27 | . | TRBJ1-6
CASSLGGEVYEQYF | TGCGCCAGCAGCTTGGGAGGGGAAGTCTACGAGCAGTACTTC | . | TRBV5-1 | . | TRBJ2-7
CASSPGTGSGANVLTF | TGTGCCAGCAGCCCGGGGACAGGCTCTGGGGCCAACGTCCTGACTTTC | TRBD1 | TRBV11-3 | . | TRBJ2-6
CASSIQGRGYTF | TGTGCCAGCAGTATACAGGGTCGCGGCTACACCTTC | . | TRBV12-3/TRBV12-4 | once | TRBJ1-2
CASRSGTSGDPDTQYF | TGTGCCAGCAGGTCCGGGACTAGCGGAGACCCAGATACGCAGTATTTT | TRBD2 | TRBV6-1 | . | TRBJ2-3
CASSPGGPDGNTIYF | TGTGCCAGCAGCCCAGGGGGTCCTGATGGAAACACCATATATTTT | TRBD1 | TRBV7-6 | . | TRBJ1-3
CASSGGRGLAGSANTGELFF | TGTGCCAGCAGTGGGGGGAGGGGACTAGCGGGATCCGCGAACACCGGGGAGCTGTTTTTT | TRBD2 | TRBV2 | . | TRBJ2-2
CASSQGLAGKGYEQYF | TGTGCCAGCAGTCAAGGACTAGCGGGGAAAGGCTACGAGCAGTACTTC | TRBD2 | TRBV7-6 | . | TRBJ2-7
CASSFAGRGRETQYF | TGTGCCAGCAGTTTTGCCGGGAGAGGAAGAGAGACCCAGTACTTC | . | TRBV12-3/TRBV12-4 | . | TRBJ2-5
CASSPQGSTDTQYF | TGTGCCAGCAGCCCCCAGGGGAGCACAGATACGCAGTATTTT | . | TRBV7-3 | . | TRBJ2-3
CSVSQKNTEAFF | TGCAGCGTATCCCAGAAGAACACTGAAGCTTTCTTT | . | TRBV29-1 | . | TRBJ1-1
CASIPTSGSVNEQYF | TGTGCCAGCATCCCAACTAGCGGGAGTGTGAACGAGCAGTACTTC | TRBD2 | TRBV27 | . | TRBJ2-7
CSVATKGGIDTQYF | TGCAGCGTCGCCACTAAAGGGGGAATAGATACGCAGTATTTT | . | TRBV29-1 | . | TRBJ2-3
CSVERSGNTIYF | TGCAGCGTTGAGCGGTCTGGAAACACCATATATTTT | . | TRBV29-1 | . | TRBJ1-3